This is a list of T cell receptor beta chains from one sample in a study of blood T cell repertoires in COVID-19. Here immunoSEQ multiplex PCR was the method, and the copy in TCRdb shows in-frame clones only, minus some. The sample has 150,000 to 200,000 clones, around 86% seen once; the top ten hold roughly 7.8%. Input material: peripheral blood. Receptor source: a man in his sixties with acute or convalescent COVID-19. The CDR3 runs from the conserved cysteine through the conserved F or W.

j_gene	v_gene	CDR3aa
TRBJ2-3	TRBV14	CASSPSGSVGHTQYF
TRBJ2-7	TRBV28	CASSLGGTVAGEQYF
TRBJ2-1	TRBV5-1	CASSLIAGGETEQFF
TRBJ1-5	TRBV7-8	CASSSVGGLDQPQHF
TRBJ2-2	TRBV2	CASRETSNTGELFF
TRBJ1-3	TRBV11-2	CASSFNTGTGNTIYF
TRBJ1-1	TRBV6-9	CASNLTRQGREAFF
TRBJ2-5	TRBV12-3/TRBV12-4	CASSSRGQETQYF
TRBJ1-4	TRBV15	CATSRTGTGGEKLFF
TRBJ2-3	TRBV29-1	CSGGGPDTQYF
TRBJ1-2	TRBV5-1	CASSQGTARDYGYTF
TRBJ1-6	TRBV2	CASSEGQGGSPLHF
TRBJ2-3	TRBV10-1	CASSGFRDTQYF
TRBJ2-1	TRBV18	CASSPSSGRNEQFF
TRBJ2-1	TRBV29-1	CSALRLAENEQFF
TRBJ1-2	TRBV2	CASSEIQGGYTF
TRBJ1-6	TRBV5-1	CASSFDRGNSPLHF
TRBJ2-2	TRBV29-1	CSVEVGRTNTGELFF
TRBJ2-7	TRBV6-5	CASRSSQGAREQYF
TRBJ2-3	TRBV5-4	CASSPQGGDTQYF
TRBJ2-3	TRBV18	CASSPPAGGRADTQYF
TRBJ1-1	TRBV5-1	CASSLGHPGWNTEAFF
TRBJ1-1	TRBV5-1	CASSLYSLNTEAFF
TRBJ2-1	TRBV4-1	CASSQDGGLVFLNEQFF
TRBJ2-4	TRBV7-2	CASSPGQLLAKNIQYF
TRBJ2-7	TRBV10-3	CATGQGGKEQYF
TRBJ2-7	TRBV10-2	CASSDPFREQYF
TRBJ2-1	TRBV24-1	CATSDWSNEQFF
TRBJ1-6	TRBV9	CASSPQGTVNSPLHF
TRBJ1-1	TRBV7-9	CASSPPLRLRLNTEAFF
TRBJ2-1	TRBV5-1	CATSEGAPSYNEQFF
TRBJ1-5	TRBV24-1	CATSAQGESQPQHF
TRBJ1-1	TRBV30	CAWSVQAGTEAFF
TRBJ1-1	TRBV7-2	CASSLFRGDTEAFF
TRBJ1-2	TRBV29-1	CSVVTGWTGGGYTF
TRBJ2-1	TRBV5-1	CASSTGTSEYNEQFF
TRBJ2-7	TRBV9	CASSQKLQGYEQYF
TRBJ2-7	TRBV7-2	CASSSRGGSLAYEQYF
TRBJ2-5	TRBV5-1	CASSSDGGRVLETQYF
TRBJ1-1	TRBV12-3/TRBV12-4	CASSLIGKAFF
TRBJ1-3	TRBV19	CATRGGNPGNTIYF
TRBJ2-3	TRBV25-1	CASSDPAGNTDTQYF
TRBJ2-1	TRBV10-3	CAISAGGGSYNEQFF
TRBJ1-2	TRBV18	CASSPIVPGYGYTF
TRBJ2-2	TRBV6-5	CASQTGGTGELFF
TRBJ2-2	TRBV7-9	CASSLASPFPGELFF
TRBJ2-7	TRBV6-5	CASSLIAGVGEQYF
TRBJ1-2	TRBV7-3	CASSLTGQADRGYTF
TRBJ1-5	TRBV19	CASSIRTPSSYFRPQHF
TRBJ2-2	TRBV30	CAWRWGPNTGELFF
TRBJ2-6	TRBV10-2	CASSEGGAVAGANVLTF
TRBJ2-7	TRBV18	CASSPQGAEEYF